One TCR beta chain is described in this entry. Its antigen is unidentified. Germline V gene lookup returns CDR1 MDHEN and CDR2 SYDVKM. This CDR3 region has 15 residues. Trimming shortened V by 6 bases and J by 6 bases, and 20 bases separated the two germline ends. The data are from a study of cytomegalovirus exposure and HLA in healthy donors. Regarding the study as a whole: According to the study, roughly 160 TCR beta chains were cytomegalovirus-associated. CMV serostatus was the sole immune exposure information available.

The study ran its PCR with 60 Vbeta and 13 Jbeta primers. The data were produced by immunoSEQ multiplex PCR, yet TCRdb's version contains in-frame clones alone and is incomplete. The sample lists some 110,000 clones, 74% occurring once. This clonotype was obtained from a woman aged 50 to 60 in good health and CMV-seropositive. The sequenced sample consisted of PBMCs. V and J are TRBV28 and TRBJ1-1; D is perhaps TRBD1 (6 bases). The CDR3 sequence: CASRTGQPSFAEAFF. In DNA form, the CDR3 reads TGTGCCAGCAGGACCGGACAGCCTAGTTTCGCTGAAGCTTTCTTT.